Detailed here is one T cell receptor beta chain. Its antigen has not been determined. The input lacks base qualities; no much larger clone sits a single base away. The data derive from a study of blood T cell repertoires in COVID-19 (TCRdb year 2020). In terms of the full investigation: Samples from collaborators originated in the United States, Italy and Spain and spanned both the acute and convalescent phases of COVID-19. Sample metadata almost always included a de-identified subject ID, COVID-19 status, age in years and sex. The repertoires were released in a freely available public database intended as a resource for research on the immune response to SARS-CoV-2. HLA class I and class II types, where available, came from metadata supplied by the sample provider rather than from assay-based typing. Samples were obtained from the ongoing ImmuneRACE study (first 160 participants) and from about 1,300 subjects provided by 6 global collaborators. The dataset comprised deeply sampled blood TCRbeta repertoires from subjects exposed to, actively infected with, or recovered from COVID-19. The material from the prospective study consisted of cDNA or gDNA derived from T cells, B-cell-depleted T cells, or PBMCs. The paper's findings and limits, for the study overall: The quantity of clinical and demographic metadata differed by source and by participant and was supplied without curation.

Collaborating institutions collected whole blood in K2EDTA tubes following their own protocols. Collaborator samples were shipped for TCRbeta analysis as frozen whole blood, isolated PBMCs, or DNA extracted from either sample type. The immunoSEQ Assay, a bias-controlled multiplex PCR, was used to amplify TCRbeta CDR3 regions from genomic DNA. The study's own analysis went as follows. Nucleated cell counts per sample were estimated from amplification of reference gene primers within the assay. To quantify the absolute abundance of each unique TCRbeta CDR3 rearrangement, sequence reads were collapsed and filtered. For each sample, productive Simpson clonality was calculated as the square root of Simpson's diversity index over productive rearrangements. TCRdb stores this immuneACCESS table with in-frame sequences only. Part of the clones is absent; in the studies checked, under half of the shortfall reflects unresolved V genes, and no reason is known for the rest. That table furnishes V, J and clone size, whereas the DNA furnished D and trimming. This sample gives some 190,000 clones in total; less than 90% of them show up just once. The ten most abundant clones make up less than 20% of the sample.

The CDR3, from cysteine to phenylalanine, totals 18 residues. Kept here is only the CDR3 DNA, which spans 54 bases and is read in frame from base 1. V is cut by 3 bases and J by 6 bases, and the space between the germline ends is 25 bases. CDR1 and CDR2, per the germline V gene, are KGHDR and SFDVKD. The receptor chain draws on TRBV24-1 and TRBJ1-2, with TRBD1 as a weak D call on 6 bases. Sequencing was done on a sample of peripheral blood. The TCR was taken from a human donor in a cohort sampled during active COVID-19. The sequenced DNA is TGTGCCACCAGTGATGTATACAGGGTTCGTTCAATTGAACATGGCTACACCTTC. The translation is CATSDVYRVRSIEHGYTF.